This T cell receptor (beta chain) was sequenced during a study of blood T cells in healthy people across ages. Study-wide findings and caveats: The fall in TCR beta diversity per million T cells was roughly linear with age. Naive CD4+ cell counts and diversity both ran higher in long-lived than in aged donors.

Germline values: CDR1 MDHEN, CDR2 SYDVKM. This CDR3 contains 15 residues. Trimming stripped 5 bases from V and 5 bases from J, with 19 bases between. A second PCR, run for about 6 to 12 cycles, used a sample-barcoded 5' primer plus a J-beta primer mix. TCRdb redid the calling of the 5' RACE reads with MiXCR, one entry per CDR3 protein. The data contain approximately 1,700,000 distinct CDR3 sequences, about 39% of them seen just once; the ten biggest clones take up more than 20%. This clonotype was counted a few times. Its specificity is not known. Drawing of peripheral blood yielded roughly 9.3 milliliters from each donor.

The genes are TRBV28 and TRBJ2-7, with D possibly matching TRBD2 (7 bases). The sequencing sample was made of blood. The TCR originated in a human donor in good health. CDR3 protein: CASSKRGGSLHEQYF. The CDR3 coding sequence is TGTGCCAGCAGTAAGAGGGGGGGCTCTTTGCACGAGCAGTACTTC.